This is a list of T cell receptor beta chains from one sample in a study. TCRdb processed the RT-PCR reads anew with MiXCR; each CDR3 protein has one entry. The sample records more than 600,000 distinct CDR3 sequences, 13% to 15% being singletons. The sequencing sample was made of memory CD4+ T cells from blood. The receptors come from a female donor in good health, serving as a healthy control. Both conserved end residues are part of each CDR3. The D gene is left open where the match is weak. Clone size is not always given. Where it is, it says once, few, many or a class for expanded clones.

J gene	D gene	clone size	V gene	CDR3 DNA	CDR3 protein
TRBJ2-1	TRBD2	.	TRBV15	TGTGCCACCAGCAGACTCTCATCGGGCGGGAGGAACGCTGAGCAGTTCTTC	CATSRLSSGGRNAEQFF
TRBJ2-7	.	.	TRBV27	TGTGCCAGCAGTTTAAGTTTGCGGGTCCACGAGCAGTACTTC	CASSLSLRVHEQYF
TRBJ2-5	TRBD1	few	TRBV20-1	TGCAGCGTAGGGACAGGGGGCGAGGAGACCCAGTACTTC	CSVGTGGEETQYF
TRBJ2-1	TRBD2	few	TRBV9	TGTGCCAGCAGCGTAGTCCCCGGACTAGCGGGGGGGCATGGTGAGCAGTTCTTC	CASSVVPGLAGGHGEQFF
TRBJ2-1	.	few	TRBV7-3	TGTGCCAGCAGCTTAACAGACAGACCGAATTCCTACAATGAGCAGTTCTTC	CASSLTDRPNSYNEQFF
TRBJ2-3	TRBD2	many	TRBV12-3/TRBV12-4	TGTGCCAGCAAACTAGCGGGGGGGCGATCAGATACGCAGTATTTT	CASKLAGGRSDTQYF
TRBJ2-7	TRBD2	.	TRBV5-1	TGCGCCAGCAGCTTAGAGCGGGGCTCCTACGAGCAGTACTTC	CASSLERGSYEQYF
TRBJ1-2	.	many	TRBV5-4	TGTGCCAGCAGCTTGGTACGACAAATTACCCTCTATGGCTACACCTTC	CASSLVRQITLYGYTF
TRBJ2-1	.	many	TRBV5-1	TGCGCCAGCAGCTTGAATACGAGGAATGAGCAGTTCTTC	CASSLNTRNEQFF
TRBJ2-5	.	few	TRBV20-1	TGCAGTGCTAGTGAAGAGACGGGCTGGGAGACCCAGTACTTC	CSASEETGWETQYF